This T cell receptor (beta chain) came from a study of T cell responses to AZD1222 COVID-19 vaccine. About the research overall: Second doses at about 4 or about 12 weeks were pooled. Study-level results: Spike-specific TCR breadth and depth grew following two AZD1222 doses. CD4 TCRs associated with vaccination spanned spike, dominating at 160-218 and 743-854. Seropositivity was recorded at baseline in only 6 or 7 AZD1222 recipients.

Assay: immunoSEQ multiplex PCR; the TCRdb copy retains only in-frame clones and omits some. In the table there are about 99,000 clones, 90% to 95% of which are singletons. Looked up from germline, CDR1 is DFQATT and CDR2 is SNEGSKA (reference sequence). Trimming stripped 6 bases from V and 13 bases from J, with 19 bases between. CDR3 length: 11 amino acids. Concerning this clone itself: Its matching antigen is unknown.

This clonotype originated in an adult in good health. Sequencing was performed on peripheral blood, taken on day 0 of AZD1222 vaccination. This sequence joins TRBV20-1 and TRBJ2-7; D remains ambiguous. The CDR3: CSASPGPGVYF. The CDR3 DNA follows: TGCAGTGCAAGCCCGGGCCCTGGGGTCTACTTC.